These T cell receptor beta chains were read from a single sample in a study of blood T cell repertoires in COVID-19. Libraries were prepared by immunoSEQ multiplex PCR; TCRdb keeps only in-frame clonotypes and omits some of them. The table shows more than 75,000 clones, with 85% to 90% occurring only once. The sample comprised peripheral blood. The origin of the receptors is a woman aged 80 or over with acute or convalescent COVID-19. Both conserved end residues are part of each CDR3. The D gene is left open where the match is weak. The listing skips clone size in some rows; elsewhere it reads once, few, many or a size class.

TRBJ2-7	TRBV6-2/TRBV6-3	TRBD1	once	CASSYPTGGSYEQYF	TGTGCCAGCAGTTACCCGACAGGGGGCTCGTACGAGCAGTACTTC
TRBJ1-1	TRBV5-1	-	-	CASSLLGSLNTEAFF	TGCGCCAGCAGCTTGTTGGGCAGCCTGAACACTGAAGCTTTCTTT
TRBJ2-1	TRBV2	-	-	CASIRGVSYNEQFF	TGTGCCAGCATCAGGGGGGTCTCCTACAATGAGCAGTTCTTC
TRBJ2-1	TRBV7-9	TRBD1	-	CASSLGATGYNEQFF	TGTGCCAGCAGCTTAGGGGCGACAGGGTACAATGAGCAGTTCTTC
TRBJ2-1	TRBV2	TRBD2	few	CASRATSGSGGGGFF	TGTGCCAGCAGAGCGACTAGCGGGAGTGGAGGGGGTGGGTTCTTC
TRBJ1-2	TRBV4-2	-	-	CASSQELSGGGYTF	TGTGCCAGCAGCCAAGAATTGTCGGGGGGTGGCTACACCTTC
TRBJ2-5	TRBV30	-	-	CAWSSGWGTQYF	TGTGCCTGGAGTAGCGGGTGGGGGACCCAGTACTTC
TRBJ1-1	TRBV29-1	-	-	CSVVGAWSTEAFF	TGCAGCGTTGTTGGGGCCTGGAGCACTGAAGCTTTCTTT
TRBJ1-1	TRBV7-9	-	once	CASSLARGSMVTFF	TGTGCCAGCAGCTTAGCGAGGGGGTCGATGGTGACTTTCTTT
TRBJ2-3	TRBV18	-	-	CASSPKGDTQYF	TGTGCCAGCTCACCGAAGGGGGATACGCAGTATTTT
TRBJ2-7	TRBV2	TRBD1	-	CASKQGDPLDEQYF	TGTGCCAGCAAGCAGGGGGACCCTTTGGACGAGCAGTACTTC
TRBJ1-2	TRBV7-9	-	-	CASSLALAVTGYTF	TGTGCCAGCAGCTTAGCGCTGGCAGTAACTGGCTACACCTTC
TRBJ2-3	TRBV7-2	TRBD2	few	CASSTGLAGGYTDTQYF	TGTGCCAGCAGCACGGGACTAGCGGGAGGGTACACAGATACGCAGTATTTT
TRBJ1-6	TRBV7-2	TRBD1	-	CASSLALGQGWAPLHF	TGTGCCAGCAGCTTAGCCCTAGGACAGGGGTGGGCACCCCTCCACTTT
TRBJ1-2	TRBV6-5	TRBD1	-	CASSYSLTGGYGYTF	TGTGCCAGCAGTTACTCCTTAACAGGGGGCTATGGCTACACCTTC
TRBJ1-3	TRBV7-2	TRBD1	-	CASSPGQGAGNTIYF	TGTGCCAGCAGCCCTGGACAGGGGGCTGGAAACACCATATATTTT
TRBJ2-7	TRBV4-2	TRBD2	once	CASSQASGGSYEQYF	TGTGCCAGCAGCCAAGCAAGCGGGGGCTCCTACGAGCAGTACTTC
TRBJ1-5	TRBV2	TRBD1	-	CASSGQGVSNQPQHF	TGTGCCAGCAGTGGACAGGGTGTAAGCAATCAGCCCCAGCATTTT
TRBJ2-1	TRBV3-1/TRBV3-2	TRBD1	-	CASSQITGQANEQFF	TGTGCCAGCAGCCAGATAACGGGACAGGCAAATGAGCAGTTCTTC
TRBJ2-3	TRBV7-9	TRBD2	-	CASSLGLATDTQYF	TGTGCCAGCAGCCTCGGACTAGCAACCGATACGCAGTATTTT
TRBJ2-2	TRBV27	TRBD1	-	CAYNRGRLPDALNTGELFF	TGTGCCTATAACAGGGGGCGCCTTCCTGACGCTTTAAACACCGGGGAGCTGTTTTTT
TRBJ1-3	TRBV27	TRBD1	-	CASSPHRTGPSGNTIYF	TGTGCCAGCAGTCCTCATCGGACAGGACCCTCTGGAAACACCATATATTTT
TRBJ1-1	TRBV12-3/TRBV12-4	TRBD1	-	CASRTGIEAFF	TGTGCCAGCAGGACAGGGATTGAAGCTTTCTTT
TRBJ1-2	TRBV27	TRBD1	-	CASSMRQGNYGYTF	TGTGCCAGCAGTATGCGACAGGGTAACTATGGCTACACCTTC
TRBJ2-1	TRBV15	-	once	CATGDSSYNEQFF	TGTGCCACCGGTGATAGCTCCTACAATGAGCAGTTCTTC
TRBJ1-1	TRBV5-4	-	-	CASKPGQNTEAFF	TGTGCCAGCAAGCCAGGACAAAACACTGAAGCTTTCTTT